This entry concerns a single TCR beta chain. The CDR3 end lies 3 residues beyond the end of the read and is filled in from the germline J gene. TCR beta CDR3 amplified by multiplex PCR from approximately 1,300 ng genomic DNA. The repertoire was sequenced with immunoSEQ multiplex PCR; TCRdb's copy has only in-frame clones and lacks some. This sample's clone table lists roughly 20,000 clones. This sample was taken from a study of T cells in women clearing cervical HPV infection. Study-wide background: Cases' blood sampling followed lesion detection by median approximately 150 days (90 to 200). HLA type stays a possible confounder, typing being limited.

The CDR3 spans 14 residues. CDR1 is DFQATT, CDR2 SNEGSKA, per germline (reference sequence). The receptor was isolated from a woman aged 18 to 75 with a cervical HPV16 infection that either progressed to CIN3+ or cleared (not recorded which). The chain combines TRBV20-1 with TRBJ2-2; 7 bases align to TRBD1. Sequenced: blood buffy coat. The CDR3 loop reads CSARPTGRGSPLFF. Incomplete CDR3 DNA: TGCAGTGCTAGACCGACAGGGAGAGGTTCACCG.